A single sample is the source of the 25 T cell receptor beta chains below, sequenced in a study of blood T cell repertoires in COVID-19. Only in-frame clones appear in the TCRdb table, and some are missing; sequencing was by immunoSEQ multiplex PCR. The sample lists about 92,000 clones, 70% to 90% seen once, with about 17% in the top ten. The sequencing sample was made of peripheral blood. These receptors were taken from a woman aged 55-70 years with COVID-19, enrolled during active disease.

The rearrangement links TRBV5-6 to TRBJ2-7, with a weak D call TRBD2 (5 bases). The germline V gene has CDR1 SGHDT and CDR2 YYEEEE. This CDR3 has 14 residues. V gave up 2 bases and J gave up 9 bases, with 18 bases separating them. CDR3 nucleotide sequence: TGTGCCAGCAGCTTCGGGATCCCCCTACGTGGGCAGTACTTC. Its protein is CASSFGIPLRGQYF.

In its sample, this clone was seen once. In DNA, the CDR3 is TGTGCCAGTAGTTACAGATCCGTTCAAGAGACCCAGTACTTC. Translating gives CASSYRSVQETQYF. The chain links TRBV19 to TRBJ2-5; D unresolved. The ends were cut back, 5 bases at V and 2 bases at J, with 12 bases in the middle. Germline CDR1 reads LNHDA; CDR2 reads SQIVND (reference sequence). The CDR3 covers 14 residues.

The J gene is TRBJ2-3, the V gene TRBV7-9; the match to TRBD2 covers 10 bases. Trimming cost V 8 bases and J 6 bases; bases outside gene matches: 17. CDR3 size: 17 residues. Per the germline V gene, CDR1 is SEHNR and CDR2 is FQNEAQ (reference sequence). CDR3 nucleotides: TGTGCCAGCCAAGCTGCGGTTAGCGGGGGGTTTTTGGATACGCAGTATTTT. This sequence encodes CASQAAVSGGFLDTQYF.

The chain employs TRBV29-1 and TRBJ1-3; D gene uncertain. Trimming removed 5 bases at V and 4 bases at J, with 9 bases between. Per the germline V gene, CDR1 is SQVTM and CDR2 is ANQGSEA. This CDR3 has 12 amino acids. The CDR3 DNA reads TGCAGCGTTTTCACCGCGGGAAACACCATATATTTT. Its translation is CSVFTAGNTIYF.

A few counts support this clone. This sequence joins TRBV7-2 and TRBJ1-5; 9 bases map to TRBD1. CDR3 size: 16 residues. Germline CDR1 is SGHTA and CDR2 is FQGNSA. J lost 4 bases, V lost 2 bases, and 6 bases had no gene match. The CDR3 nucleotides read TGTGCCAGCAGCTTATATGGGACAGGGCTTAATCAGCCCCAGCATTTT. Its translation: CASSLYGTGLNQPQHF.

This chain joins TRBV6-5 and TRBJ2-7, with 9 bases aligning to TRBD1. CDR1 MNHEY and CDR2 SVGAGI come from the germline V gene. The CDR3 spans 15 residues. With 7 bases clipped from V and 3 bases from J, the junction kept 10 bases outside the gene matches. The CDR3 DNA sequence: TGTGCCAGCACCAAACACGGGACAGGGTTCTACGAGCAGTACTTC. As protein: CASTKHGTGFYEQYF.

This clone was seen once. The V call is TRBV30, the J call TRBJ1-1, with unresolved D. The CDR3 covers 14 residues. Germline V CDR1 and CDR2: GTSNPN, SVGIG (reference sequence). Trimming took off 0 bases at V and 5 bases at J, with 13 bases between the two ends. The chain's CDR3 is CAWSVRGFRTEAFF. CDR3 nucleotide sequence: TGTGCCTGGAGTGTACGAGGGTTTCGGACTGAAGCTTTCTTT.

V is TRBV5-1 and J is TRBJ2-3; the D gene is possibly TRBD2 (6 bases). The CDR3 has 16 residues. Germline CDR1 SGHRS, CDR2 YFSETQ. With 0 bases removed from V and 4 bases from J, the gap between germline ends came to 15 bases. The CDR3 bases are TGCGCCAGCAGCTTGGCCGGGGAGGCATTCGCAGATACGCAGTATTTT. Translation: CASSLAGEAFADTQYF.

The chain uses TRBV4-3 and TRBJ1-5, with D unclear. Germline V gene data show CDR1 as LGHNA and CDR2 as YSLEER. V lost 1 base and J 4 bases, leaving 8 bases between the germline ends. The CDR3 is 14 residues long. This CDR3 is CASSQGLSNQPQHF. The CDR3, as DNA: TGCGCCAGCAGCCAAGGCCTATCAAATCAGCCCCAGCATTTT.

This chain links TRBV12-3 or TRBV12-4 with TRBJ1-4; tentatively, D is TRBD1 (5 bases). The CDR3 is made up of 13 amino acids. The V end was cut by 6 bases, the J end by 13 bases, with 18 bases between. The CDR3 loop reads CASRPGLTGGLFF. The DNA for the CDR3 is TGTGCCAGCAGGCCGGGCCTCACGGGGGGACTGTTTTTT.

The chain has TRBV5-1 and TRBJ1-2; D ambiguous. CDR1 and CDR2 from the germline V gene are SGHRS and YFSETQ. Trimming took off 2 bases at V and 4 bases at J, with 12 bases between the two ends. CDR3 length: 14 residues. CDR3 nucleotide sequence: TGCGCCAGCAGCTTCGAGGGCTCAAGCTATGGCTACACCTTC. Translated, it gives CASSFEGSSYGYTF.

The J gene is TRBJ1-6, the V gene TRBV6-4; tentatively, D is TRBD1 (5 bases). This CDR3 comprises 14 residues. V lost 8 bases, J lost 7 bases, and 15 bases lay in between. Germline CDR1 and CDR2: MRHNA and SNTAGT. DNA for the CDR3: TGTGCCAGCCGGGGGGGGAATTGGAATTCACCCCTCCACTTT. Translated: CASRGGNWNSPLHF.

This clone was counted once. The V gene is TRBV28, the J gene TRBJ2-7; weak D call: TRBD1 (6 bases). The CDR3 is 14 residues long. V was pared by 8 bases and J by 2 bases, with 16 bases between. The germline V gene encodes CDR1 MDHEN and CDR2 SYDVKM. The CDR3 loop is CASGVQGLTYEQYF. CDR3 in DNA: TGTGCCAGCGGGGTACAGGGATTGACCTACGAGCAGTACTTC.

The chain carries TRBV9 and TRBJ2-5; D not resolved. Germline V lookup: CDR1 SGDLS, CDR2 YYNGEE. The CDR3 sequence is 13 residues long. Trimming stripped 3 bases from V and 4 bases from J, with 10 bases between. CDR3 nucleotides: TGTGCCAGCAGCGCGAGTAGTGGAGAGACCCAGTACTTC. Residues: CASSASSGETQYF.

The chain couples TRBV9 to TRBJ2-7, with 13 bases matching TRBD2. The CDR3 loop spans 16 amino acids. Germline lookup yields CDR1 SGDLS and CDR2 YYNGEE. The V gene end was trimmed by 3 bases and the J gene end by 4 bases; junction bases not matched to a gene: 7. CDR3 in amino acids: CASSDGTSGETYEQYF. The CDR3 nucleotides read TGTGCCAGCAGCGACGGGACTAGCGGGGAAACATACGAGCAGTACTTC.

This rearrangement joins TRBV7-8 to TRBJ1-1, with 10 bases that match TRBD1. Germline CDR1 and CDR2: SGHVS and FQNEAQ. The CDR3 is 14 residues long. The ends lost 5 bases at V and 6 bases at J; junction bases unmatched: 6. The CDR3 loop is CASSTRDRGAEAFF. DNA of the CDR3: TGTGCCAGCAGCACCCGGGACAGGGGCGCTGAAGCTTTCTTT.

The gene calls are TRBV11-2 and TRBJ2-6; D uncertain. Germline V gene data show CDR1 as SGHAT and CDR2 as FQNNGV. The V and J ends lost 2 bases and 2 bases respectively, with 13 bases between them. The CDR3 has 17 residues. CDR3 coding DNA: TGTGCCAGCAGCTTACTGTTAGATCTACCTGGGGCCAACGTCCTGACTTTC. This translates into CASSLLLDLPGANVLTF.

V is TRBV18 and J is TRBJ1-2; possible D gene TRBD1, 5 bases. The CDR3 covers 14 residues. Germline lookup yields CDR1 KGHSH and CDR2 LQKENI. V lost 1 base and J lost 4, with 10 bases in between. The CDR3 coding sequence is TGTGCCAGCTCACCACTGGAGGGGATCTATGGCTACACCTTC. Translated, it gives CASSPLEGIYGYTF.

V gene TRBV19 combines with J gene TRBJ1-2; D is perhaps TRBD1 (6 bases). Trimming stripped 7 bases from V and 3 bases from J, with 12 bases between. The CDR3 length is 13 residues. CDR1 is LNHDA, CDR2 SQIVND, per germline (reference sequence). The CDR3 spells CASTQQGHYGYTF. The CDR3 DNA is TGTGCCAGTACCCAACAGGGCCACTATGGCTACACCTTC.

The sample holds one count of this clone. In nucleotides, the CDR3 is TGTGCCAGCAGCTTAATTGGGGCGGGATTGAACACTGAAGCTTTCTTT. It specifies CASSLIGAGLNTEAFF. The V gene is TRBV7-3, the J gene TRBJ1-1, with D possibly being TRBD1 (5 bases). The ends were cut back, 1 base at V and 0 bases at J, with 12 bases in the middle. Germline V lookup: CDR1 SGHTA, CDR2 FQGTGA. The CDR3 contains 16 residues. The full variable domain, with the rest looked up from reference TRBV7-3 and TRBJ1-1, is GAGVSQTPSNKVTEKGKYVELRCDPISGHTALYWYRQSLGQGPEFLIYFQGTGAADDSGLPNDRFFAVRPEGSVSTLKIQRTERGDSAVYLCASSLIGAGLNTEAFFGQGTRLTVV.

In DNA, the CDR3 is TGTGCCAGCAGCCAATCAGGGTTGAGCAATCAGCCCCAGCATTTT. It translates to CASSQSGLSNQPQHF. The rearrangement uses TRBV4-2 and TRBJ1-5, with D perhaps matching TRBD1 (5 bases). V was clipped by 2 bases and J by 1 base, with 9 bases between them. The CDR3 is 15 amino acids. Germline V CDR1 and CDR2: LGHNA, YNFKEQ.

This chain joins TRBV7-9 and TRBJ2-5; D is possibly TRBD2 (6 bases). Germline V CDR1 and CDR2: SEHNR, FQNEAQ (reference sequence). V dropped 6 bases and J dropped 1 base, with 12 bases sitting between them. The CDR3 extends over 14 amino acids. The CDR3 is CASRSGTFQETQYF. The CDR3 DNA reads TGTGCCAGCAGGTCCGGGACTTTCCAAGAGACCCAGTACTTC.

The chain has TRBV9 and TRBJ1-1; TRBD1 might be the D (5 bases). The CDR3 extends over 16 amino acids. V lost 0 bases and J 0 bases, leaving 12 bases between the germline ends. From germline, CDR1 is SGDLS and CDR2 YYNGEE. DNA of the CDR3: TGTGCCAGCAGCGTAGCACAGACAGACCTGAACACTGAAGCTTTCTTT. Amino acid sequence: CASSVAQTDLNTEAFF.

The chain carries TRBV28 and TRBJ1-2; TRBD1 matches 9 bases. The V gene's germline CDR1 is MDHEN and CDR2 SYDVKM. The trim removed 6 bases at V and 3 bases at J, leaving 2 bases unmatched. The CDR3 runs 13 residues. CDR3 sequence reads: CASSGQGHYGYTF. The CDR3 DNA follows: TGTGCCAGCAGCGGACAGGGGCACTATGGCTACACCTTC.

The count of this clone is one. The chain joins TRBV30 to TRBJ2-7; 12 bases map to TRBD2. The CDR3 covers 14 residues. Germline V CDR1 and CDR2: GTSNPN, SVGIG (reference sequence). V shed 7 bases and J 0 bases; nucleotides not matched to a gene: 4. As DNA, the CDR3 is TGTGCCTCTGGGACTAGCGGGCTCTCCTACGAGCAGTACTTC. It encodes CASGTSGLSYEQYF.